The clone carrying this T cell receptor (beta chain) was seen only a few times. The antigen is not known. This specimen belongs to a study of T-cell reconstitution after alpha-beta-depleted transplantation in children. Study results and caveats: Reports say that about two months after transplant, the alpha-beta T cells came out of several hundred graft clones that had expanded. Surviving recipient T cells and thymic progenitors accounted for the high day-60 TCRbeta diversity observed in some patients. One year post-transplant, T-cell counts and diversity were largely derived from T cells produced anew.

Library preparation (for TCRbeta) was performed with unique molecular identifiers. TCRdb re-called the PCR reads through MiXCR, storing one row per CDR3 protein. Among around 700,000 distinct CDR3 sequences, approximately 14% were seen once, and the ten largest hold roughly 0.84%. The receptor comes from a girl aged 2 to 9 with congenital amegakaryocytic thrombocytopenia, due to receive a stem cell transplant. This sample comprised PBMCs, obtained before TCRalphabeta/CD19-depleted stem cell transplant.

Written as DNA, the CDR3 is TGTGCCAGCAGCTTACCCGGGAGGTACGATGAGCAGTTCTTC. It codes for CASSLPGRYDEQFF. The J gene is TRBJ2-1, the V gene TRBV7-2; TRBD2 agrees at 7 bases. The CDR3 extends over 14 amino acids. Germline assignment: CDR1 SGHTA and CDR2 FQGNSA. J lost 8 bases, V lost 2 bases, and 6 bases had no gene match. Full variable domain (rest looked up from reference TRBV7-2 and TRBJ2-1): GAGVSQSPSNKVTEKGKDVELRCDPISGHTALYWYRQSLGQGLEFLIYFQGNSAPDKSGLPSDRFSAERTGGSVSTLTIQRTQQEDSAVYLCASSLPGRYDEQFFGPGTRLTVL.